Listed below are T cell receptor beta chains from one sample, sequenced in a study of T cell changes during pregnancy in multiple sclerosis. The method was immunoSEQ multiplex PCR; TCRdb's version includes in-frame clones alone and lacks a portion of them. The data contain around 30,000 clones, over 85% of them singletons. The source was CD8+ T cells from peripheral blood mononuclear cells, collected in the first trimester of pregnancy. These receptors were obtained from a female donor with multiple sclerosis, enrolled in a pregnancy study. Each CDR3 is given with its conserved first and last residue. The order of the fields is D gene, V gene, J gene, clone size, CDR3 DNA, CDR3 protein. D genes are given only for firm matches. A row's size may be missing; if present it is once, few, many or a size class.

D gene: .; V gene: TRBV7-9; J gene: TRBJ2-3; clone size: .; CDR3 DNA: TGTGCCAGCAGCTTAATCAGAGATACGCAGTATTTT; CDR3 protein: CASSLIRDTQYF
D gene: TRBD1; V gene: TRBV13; J gene: TRBJ2-2; clone size: .; CDR3 DNA: TGTGCCAGCAGCGACCGGACAGGTGTCACCGGGGAGCTGTTTTTT; CDR3 protein: CASSDRTGVTGELFF
D gene: TRBD2; V gene: TRBV4-2; J gene: TRBJ2-3; clone size: .; CDR3 DNA: TGTGCCAGCAGCCGCTTCGGACTAGCGGGGGAAAGCACAGATACGCAGTATTTT; CDR3 protein: CASSRFGLAGESTDTQYF
D gene: .; V gene: TRBV2; J gene: TRBJ2-7; clone size: few; CDR3 DNA: TGTGCCAGCAGGCCGGGACTCTCCTACGAGCAGTACTTC; CDR3 protein: CASRPGLSYEQYF
D gene: TRBD2; V gene: TRBV5-6; J gene: TRBJ2-1; clone size: .; CDR3 DNA: TGTGCCAGCAGCTTGCCTCGGACTAGCGGGGGGGGTGGGCAGTTCTTC; CDR3 protein: CASSLPRTSGGGGQFF
D gene: TRBD2; V gene: TRBV2; J gene: TRBJ2-1; clone size: .; CDR3 DNA: TGTGCCAGCAGGGCAACTAGCGGACCTTACAATGAGCAGTTCTTC; CDR3 protein: CASRATSGPYNEQFF
D gene: .; V gene: TRBV27; J gene: TRBJ2-3; clone size: few; CDR3 DNA: TGTGCCAGCAGTCCCTCCGGGACTTATACAGATACGCAGTATTTT; CDR3 protein: CASSPSGTYTDTQYF
D gene: TRBD1; V gene: TRBV30; J gene: TRBJ1-1; clone size: .; CDR3 DNA: TGTGCCTGGAGTCAAGGACAGGGGTACACTGAAGCTTTCTTT; CDR3 protein: CAWSQGQGYTEAFF
D gene: TRBD1; V gene: TRBV7-8; J gene: TRBJ2-1; clone size: .; CDR3 DNA: TGTGCCAGCAGGCCGGACAGGGGCCTGAACAATGAGCAGTTCTTC; CDR3 protein: CASRPDRGLNNEQFF
D gene: .; V gene: TRBV11-3; J gene: TRBJ2-7; clone size: .; CDR3 DNA: TGTGCCAGCAGCTTAGGCGGTAGCGGCCGCTACGAGCAGTACTTC; CDR3 protein: CASSLGGSGRYEQYF
D gene: .; V gene: TRBV4-3; J gene: TRBJ2-7; clone size: once; CDR3 DNA: TGCGCCAGCAGCCATGAGCGGACCACCTACGAGCAGTACTTC; CDR3 protein: CASSHERTTYEQYF
D gene: .; V gene: TRBV19; J gene: TRBJ1-2; clone size: .; CDR3 DNA: TGTGCCAGTTCTTTCTTAGGACAGCACTTC; CDR3 protein: CASSFLGQHF
D gene: TRBD1; V gene: TRBV9; J gene: TRBJ1-5; clone size: .; CDR3 DNA: TGTGCCAGCAGCGAAGGGGGCTCTAGCAATCAGCCCCAGCATTTT; CDR3 protein: CASSEGGSSNQPQHF
D gene: .; V gene: TRBV5-4; J gene: TRBJ1-1; clone size: .; CDR3 DNA: TGTGCCAGCAGTCCTCCAGAGGGGAGGTTTTATGAAGCTTTCTTT; CDR3 protein: CASSPPEGRFYEAFF
D gene: .; V gene: TRBV4-1; J gene: TRBJ2-1; clone size: .; CDR3 DNA: TGCGCCAGCAGCCAGGACTGGTACAATGAGCAGTTCTTC; CDR3 protein: CASSQDWYNEQFF
D gene: TRBD2; V gene: TRBV25-1; J gene: TRBJ2-5; clone size: .; CDR3 DNA: TGTGCCAGCAGTCCAGGACTAGCGGGAGAGACCCAGTACTTC; CDR3 protein: CASSPGLAGETQYF
D gene: .; V gene: TRBV4-1; J gene: TRBJ1-2; clone size: .; CDR3 DNA: TGCGCCAGCAGCCCCCTCAGTCCAGGGGACTATGGCTACACCTTC; CDR3 protein: CASSPLSPGDYGYTF
D gene: .; V gene: TRBV7-9; J gene: TRBJ1-4; clone size: .; CDR3 DNA: TGTGCCAGCAGCCCGACAGAGAAGAAGGAAAAACTGTTTTTT; CDR3 protein: CASSPTEKKEKLFF
D gene: TRBD2; V gene: TRBV7-6; J gene: TRBJ2-7; clone size: .; CDR3 DNA: TGTGCCAGCAGCTTAGCTGTAGCGGGAGGCCCTCTTGAGCAGTACTTC; CDR3 protein: CASSLAVAGGPLEQYF
D gene: TRBD2; V gene: TRBV18; J gene: TRBJ2-2; clone size: .; CDR3 DNA: TGTGCCAGCTCACCACGGCGGGAGACTGGCGGGGAGCTGTTTTTT; CDR3 protein: CASSPRRETGGELFF
D gene: .; V gene: TRBV18; J gene: TRBJ2-1; clone size: .; CDR3 DNA: TGTGCCAGCTCACCATACCCCGGGAACTCCTACAATGAGCAGTTCTTC; CDR3 protein: CASSPYPGNSYNEQFF
D gene: TRBD2; V gene: TRBV5-6; J gene: TRBJ2-3; clone size: .; CDR3 DNA: TGTGCCAGCAGCTTGGAGCTCGGACTAGCGCAAACTAGCACAGATACGCAGTATTTT; CDR3 protein: CASSLELGLAQTSTDTQYF
D gene: .; V gene: TRBV27; J gene: TRBJ2-7; clone size: .; CDR3 DNA: TGTGCCAGCAGCCCGCCTCGGGGGAGCTCCCCCTACGAGCAGTACTTC; CDR3 protein: CASSPPRGSSPYEQYF
D gene: .; V gene: TRBV2; J gene: TRBJ2-6; clone size: .; CDR3 DNA: TGTGCCAGCAGTGACACAGGTGCTGGGGCCAACGTCCTGACTTTC; CDR3 protein: CASSDTGAGANVLTF
D gene: TRBD1; V gene: TRBV19; J gene: TRBJ1-5; clone size: .; CDR3 DNA: TGTGCCAGTACCCCAGGGGCAGGGGGAGTTAAAAGCCAGCATTTT; CDR3 protein: CASTPGAGGVKSQHF
D gene: .; V gene: TRBV7-8; J gene: TRBJ2-7; clone size: .; CDR3 DNA: TGTGCCAGCAGCGCCCGGACTAACTCCTACGAGCAGTACTTC; CDR3 protein: CASSARTNSYEQYF
D gene: TRBD2; V gene: TRBV4-1; J gene: TRBJ2-7; clone size: .; CDR3 DNA: TGCGCCAGCAGCCAAGAGTCTAGCGGGAGTTACGAGCAGTACTTC; CDR3 protein: CASSQESSGSYEQYF
D gene: TRBD2; V gene: TRBV4-1; J gene: TRBJ2-1; clone size: .; CDR3 DNA: TGCGCCAGCAGCCCTATCGGCGGGAGGGCCCGGAATGAGCAGTTCTTC; CDR3 protein: CASSPIGGRARNEQFF
D gene: .; V gene: TRBV30; J gene: TRBJ2-7; clone size: .; CDR3 DNA: TGTGCCTGGAGTGTAGGGGCAGACTACGAGCAGTACTTC; CDR3 protein: CAWSVGADYEQYF
D gene: .; V gene: TRBV7-2; J gene: TRBJ2-7; clone size: .; CDR3 DNA: TGTGCCAGCAGCTTACCCCTATCGGGGAACTACGAGCAGTACTTC; CDR3 protein: CASSLPLSGNYEQYF
D gene: TRBD2; V gene: TRBV10-3; J gene: TRBJ2-1; clone size: .; CDR3 DNA: TGTGCCATCAGCGCCGGGACTACCTACAATGAGCAGTTCTTC; CDR3 protein: CAISAGTTYNEQFF